The entry that follows covers one T cell receptor beta chain sequence. This CDR3 has 13 residues. Germline CDR1 is ENHRY and CDR2 is SYGVKD. The V and J ends lost 6 bases and 5 bases, in that order; junction bases with no gene match: 0. The record originates from a study of blood T cell repertoires in COVID-19. In the original analysis: By means of reference gene primer amplification, nucleated cell counts were estimated. Using immunoSEQ multiplex PCR, the repertoire was profiled, and TCRdb retains in-frame clones only, with some absent. D and trimming come from the DNA, and the V and J calls and clone size come from that table. The sample contains 150,000 to 200,000 clones, around 80% of which appear only once.

The TCR comes from a man aged 60 to 69 with active or convalescent COVID-19. The rearrangement uses TRBV10-3 and TRBJ2-1, with 11 bases lining up with TRBD2. Source material: peripheral blood. The CDR3 is CAIRGLADNEQFF. In DNA form, the CDR3 reads TGTGCCATCAGGGGACTAGCGGACAATGAGCAGTTCTTC.